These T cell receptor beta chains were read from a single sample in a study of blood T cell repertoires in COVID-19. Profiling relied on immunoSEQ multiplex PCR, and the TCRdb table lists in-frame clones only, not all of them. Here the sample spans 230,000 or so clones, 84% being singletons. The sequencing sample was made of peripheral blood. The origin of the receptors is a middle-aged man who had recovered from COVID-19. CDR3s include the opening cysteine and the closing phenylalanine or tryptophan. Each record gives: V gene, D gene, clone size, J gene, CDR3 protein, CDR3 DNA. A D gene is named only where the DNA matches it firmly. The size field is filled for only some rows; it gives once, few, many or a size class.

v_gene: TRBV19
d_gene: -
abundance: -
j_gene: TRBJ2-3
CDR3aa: CASSIVGGLGTDTQYF
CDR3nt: TGTGCCAGTAGTATAGTTGGCGGGTTAGGCACAGATACGCAGTATTTT

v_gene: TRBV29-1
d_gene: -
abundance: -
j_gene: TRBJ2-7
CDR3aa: CSVGLSSYEQYF
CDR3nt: TGCAGCGTTGGACTAAGTTCCTACGAGCAGTACTTC

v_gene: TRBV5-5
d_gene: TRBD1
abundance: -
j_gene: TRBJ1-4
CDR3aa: CASSPGTGATNEKLFF
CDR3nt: TGTGCCAGCAGCCCCGGGACAGGGGCAACTAATGAAAAACTGTTTTTT

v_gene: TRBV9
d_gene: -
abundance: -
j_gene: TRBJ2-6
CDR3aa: CASSVGSSGANVLTF
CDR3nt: TGTGCCAGCAGCGTAGGCAGCTCTGGGGCCAACGTCCTGACTTTC

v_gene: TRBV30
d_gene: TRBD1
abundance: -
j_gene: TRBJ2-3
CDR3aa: CASHRGNTQYF
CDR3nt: TGTGCCAGCCACAGGGGAAATACGCAGTATTTT

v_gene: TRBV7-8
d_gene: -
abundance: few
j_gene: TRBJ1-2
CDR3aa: CASSLGVVRSNYGYTF
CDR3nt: TGTGCCAGCAGCTTAGGCGTCGTCCGGTCCAACTATGGCTACACCTTC

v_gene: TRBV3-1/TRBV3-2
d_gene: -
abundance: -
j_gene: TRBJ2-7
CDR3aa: CASSQETRQQYF
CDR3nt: TGTGCCAGCAGCCAAGAGACTAGACAACAGTACTTC

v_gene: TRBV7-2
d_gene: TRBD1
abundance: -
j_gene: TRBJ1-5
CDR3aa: CASSPTSTGLSNQPQHF
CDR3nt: TGTGCCAGCAGCCCTACATCGACAGGGCTTAGCAATCAGCCCCAGCATTTT

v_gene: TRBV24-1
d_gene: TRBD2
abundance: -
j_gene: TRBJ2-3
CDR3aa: CATGEGSPDTQYF
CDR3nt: TGTGCCACCGGGGAGGGCAGCCCAGATACGCAGTATTTT

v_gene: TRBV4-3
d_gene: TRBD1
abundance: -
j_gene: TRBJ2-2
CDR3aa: CASSGRDSLNTGELFF
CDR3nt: TGCGCCAGCAGCGGTAGGGACAGCCTGAACACCGGGGAGCTGTTTTTT

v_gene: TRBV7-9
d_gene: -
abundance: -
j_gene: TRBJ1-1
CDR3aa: CASSLGQRIEAFF
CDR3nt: TGTGCCAGCAGCTTGGGGCAGCGAATTGAAGCTTTCTTT

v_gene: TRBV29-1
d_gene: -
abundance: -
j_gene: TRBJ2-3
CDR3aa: CSVVRGAGGGTDTQYF
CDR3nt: TGCAGCGTTGTCAGGGGCGCAGGTGGCGGGACAGATACGCAGTATTTT

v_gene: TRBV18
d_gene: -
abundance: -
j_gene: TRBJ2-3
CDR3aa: CASSPQTGSTDTQYF
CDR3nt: TGTGCCAGCTCACCACAAACAGGGAGCACAGATACGCAGTATTTT

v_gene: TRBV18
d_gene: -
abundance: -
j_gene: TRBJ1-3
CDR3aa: CASSPPNRSRNTIYF
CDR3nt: TGTGCCAGCTCACCACCGAACAGGTCAAGAAACACCATATATTTT

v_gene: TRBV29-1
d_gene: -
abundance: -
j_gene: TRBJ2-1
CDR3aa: CSSNSRGSYNEQFF
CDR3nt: TGCAGCTCCAACTCGCGGGGTAGTTACAATGAGCAGTTCTTC

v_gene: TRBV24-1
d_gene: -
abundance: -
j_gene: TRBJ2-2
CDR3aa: CATGPQNTGELFF
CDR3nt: TGTGCCACCGGGCCACAGAACACCGGGGAGCTGTTTTTT

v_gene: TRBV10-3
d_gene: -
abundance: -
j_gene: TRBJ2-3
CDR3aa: CAISDLSSDTQYF
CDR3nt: TGTGCCATCAGTGATCTATCGTCGGATACGCAGTATTTT

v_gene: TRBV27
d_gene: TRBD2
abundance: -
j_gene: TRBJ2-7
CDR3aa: CASSLSTGTSGSWSYEQYF
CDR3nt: TGTGCCAGCAGTTTATCGACCGGGACTAGCGGGAGTTGGTCCTACGAGCAGTACTTC

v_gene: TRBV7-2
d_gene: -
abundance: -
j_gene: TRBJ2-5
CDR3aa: CASSLRVSQETQYF
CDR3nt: TGTGCCAGCAGCCTCCGGGTTTCGCAAGAGACCCAGTACTTC

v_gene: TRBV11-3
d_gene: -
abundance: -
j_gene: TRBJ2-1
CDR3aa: CASSLEWVDSNEQFF
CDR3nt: TGTGCCAGCAGCTTAGAGTGGGTGGACAGCAATGAGCAGTTCTTC

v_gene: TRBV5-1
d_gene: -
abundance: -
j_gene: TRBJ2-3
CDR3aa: CASSLVGGRQGADTQYF
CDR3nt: TGCGCCAGCAGCTTGGTAGGGGGGCGACAGGGCGCAGATACGCAGTATTTT

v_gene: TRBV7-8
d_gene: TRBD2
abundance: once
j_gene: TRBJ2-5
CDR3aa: CASSRALGLAGMGETQYF
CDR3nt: TGTGCCAGCAGCCGAGCCCTTGGACTAGCGGGGATGGGGGAGACCCAGTACTTC

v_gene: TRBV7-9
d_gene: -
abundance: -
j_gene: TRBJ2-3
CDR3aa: CASSLAQVPGSDTQYF
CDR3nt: TGTGCCAGCAGCTTAGCGCAGGTTCCGGGGTCGGATACGCAGTATTTT

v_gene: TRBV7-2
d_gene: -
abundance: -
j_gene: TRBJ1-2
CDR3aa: CASSLSRAYHGYTF
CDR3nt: TGTGCCAGCAGCTTAAGCAGGGCCTACCATGGCTACACCTTC

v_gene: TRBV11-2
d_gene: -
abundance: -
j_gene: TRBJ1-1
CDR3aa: CASSLPGGFEAFF
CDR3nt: TGTGCCAGCAGCCTCCCGGGGGGGTTTGAAGCTTTCTTT

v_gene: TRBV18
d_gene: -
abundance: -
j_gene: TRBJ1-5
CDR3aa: CASSPEGGNQPQHF
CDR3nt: TGTGCCAGCTCACCGGAGGGCGGCAATCAGCCCCAGCATTTT

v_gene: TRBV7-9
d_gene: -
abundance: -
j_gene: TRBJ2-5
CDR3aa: CASSSLGTSKTQYF
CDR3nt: TGTGCCAGCAGCTCCTTGGGGACTTCGAAGACCCAGTACTTC

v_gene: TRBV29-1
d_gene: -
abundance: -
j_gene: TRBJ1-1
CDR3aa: CSVAEDRVNTEAFF
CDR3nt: TGCAGCGTCGCAGAAGATCGGGTAAACACTGAAGCTTTCTTT

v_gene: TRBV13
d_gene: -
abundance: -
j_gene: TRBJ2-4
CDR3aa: CASSFRETNIQYF
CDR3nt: TGTGCCAGCAGCTTCCGGGAGACGAACATTCAGTACTTC

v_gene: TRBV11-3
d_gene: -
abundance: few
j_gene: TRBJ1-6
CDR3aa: CASSLLSTGAGSPLHF
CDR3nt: TGTGCCAGCAGCTTACTATCGACGGGTGCGGGTTCACCCCTCCACTTT

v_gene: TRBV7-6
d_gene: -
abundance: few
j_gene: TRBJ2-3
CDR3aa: CASSLTWGGTDTQYF
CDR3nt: TGTGCCAGCAGCTTAACATGGGGAGGCACAGATACGCAGTATTTT

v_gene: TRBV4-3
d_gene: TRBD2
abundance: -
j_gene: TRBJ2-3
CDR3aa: CASSPSLAGGPTDTQYF
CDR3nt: TGCGCCAGCAGCCCTTCCCTAGCGGGGGGACCCACAGATACGCAGTATTTT

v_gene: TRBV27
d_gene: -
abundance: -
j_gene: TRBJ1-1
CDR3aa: CASSLSAGSDRTEAFF
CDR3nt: TGTGCCAGCAGTTTATCGGCAGGGTCTGATCGCACTGAAGCTTTCTTT

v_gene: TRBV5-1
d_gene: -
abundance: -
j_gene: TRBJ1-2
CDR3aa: CASRASGGYYGYTF
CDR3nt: TGCGCCAGCAGGGCCTCCGGGGGTTACTATGGCTACACCTTC

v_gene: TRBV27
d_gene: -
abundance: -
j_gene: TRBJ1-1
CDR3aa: CASSSGSQYSNTEAFF
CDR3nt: TGTGCCAGCAGTTCAGGGTCTCAGTATTCGAACACTGAAGCTTTCTTT

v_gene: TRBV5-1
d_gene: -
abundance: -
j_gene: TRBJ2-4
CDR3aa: CASSPDSGSRAKNIQYF
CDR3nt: TGCGCCAGCAGCCCAGATAGCGGATCCCGCGCCAAAAACATTCAGTACTTC

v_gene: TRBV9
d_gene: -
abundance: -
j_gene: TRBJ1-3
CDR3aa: CASSPQGHSGNTIYF
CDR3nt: TGTGCCAGCAGCCCACAGGGCCACTCTGGAAACACCATATATTTT

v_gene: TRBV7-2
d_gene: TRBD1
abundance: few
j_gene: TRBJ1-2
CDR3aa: CASTRKTGIDGYTF
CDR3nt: TGTGCCAGCACCAGAAAGACAGGGATTGATGGCTACACCTTC

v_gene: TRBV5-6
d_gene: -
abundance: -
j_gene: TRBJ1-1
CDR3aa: CASSLSGHPNTEAFF
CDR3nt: TGTGCCAGCAGCTTGTCGGGACACCCGAACACTGAAGCTTTCTTT

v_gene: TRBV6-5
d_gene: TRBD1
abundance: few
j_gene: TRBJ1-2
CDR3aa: CASSGQGRYGYTF
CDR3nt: TGTGCCAGCAGCGGACAGGGCCGGTATGGCTACACCTTC

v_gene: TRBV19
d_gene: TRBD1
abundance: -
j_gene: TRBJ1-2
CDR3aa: CASSTPGTVLFYGYTF
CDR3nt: TGTGCCAGTAGTACCCCCGGGACAGTCCTTTTTTATGGCTACACCTTC

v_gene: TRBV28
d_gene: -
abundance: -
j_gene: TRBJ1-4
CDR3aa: CASMRPGTNEKLFF
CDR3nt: TGTGCCAGCATGCGGCCGGGAACTAATGAAAAACTGTTTTTT

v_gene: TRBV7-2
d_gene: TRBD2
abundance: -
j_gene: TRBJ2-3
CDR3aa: CASSLVWPIAGVGTDTQYF
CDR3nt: TGTGCCAGCAGCTTAGTTTGGCCAATAGCGGGAGTAGGCACAGATACGCAGTATTTT

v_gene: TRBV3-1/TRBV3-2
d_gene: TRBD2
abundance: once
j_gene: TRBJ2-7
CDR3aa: CASSQEGLAGVYEQYF
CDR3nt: TGTGCCAGCAGCCAAGAGGGCCTAGCGGGAGTCTACGAGCAGTACTTC

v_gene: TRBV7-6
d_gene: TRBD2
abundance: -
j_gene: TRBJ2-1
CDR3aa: CASSSNPSTSGLYNEQFF
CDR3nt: TGTGCCAGCAGCTCTAACCCCTCGACTAGCGGGTTGTACAATGAGCAGTTCTTC

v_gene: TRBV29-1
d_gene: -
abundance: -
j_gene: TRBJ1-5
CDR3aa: CSVATDRQPQHF
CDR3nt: TGCAGCGTTGCTACAGATCGACAGCCCCAGCATTTT

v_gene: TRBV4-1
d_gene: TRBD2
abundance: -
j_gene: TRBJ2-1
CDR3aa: CASSEERGVYNEQFF
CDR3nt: TGCGCCAGCAGCGAAGAGCGGGGAGTATACAATGAGCAGTTCTTC